This TCR beta chain is from a study of shared clonotypes between healthy human individuals. The CDR3 length is 14 residues. The germline V and J ends were trimmed by 4 bases and 4 bases, with 11 bases remaining between them. Germline V gene lookup returns CDR1 MGHRA and CDR2 YSYEKL. Notes on this clone: Its antigen is not identified.

The repertoire was sequenced with immunoSEQ multiplex PCR; TCRdb's copy has only in-frame clones and lacks some. This table holds about 2.3 million clones, just over 90% found once. Whole-study results and caveats: The expectation was that sequencing depth would affect clonotype sharing among donors.

This chain connects TRBV4-1 to TRBJ2-1; D is unresolved. This sequence originates from a man aged 18 to 35 in good health. Some clones in this sample may be carry-over from other donors' samples. Material for sequencing was naive CD4+ T cells from PBMCs. Subset reported: CD45RA+ positively selected. The CDR3 sequence: CASSPRLIYNEQFF. The CDR3 coding sequence is TGCGCCAGCAGCCCCCGACTGATATACAATGAGCAGTTCTTC.